These T cell receptor beta chains were read from a single sample in a study of cytomegalovirus exposure and HLA in healthy donors. Assay: immunoSEQ multiplex PCR; the TCRdb copy retains only in-frame clones and omits some. The sample consists of under 150,000 clones, 85% to 90% of them appearing once. The sequenced sample consisted of PBMCs. All receptors come from a man between 18 and 35 years old in good health and CMV-seronegative. CDR3s include the opening cysteine and the closing phenylalanine or tryptophan. Fields, in order: V gene, J gene, clone size, D gene, CDR3 DNA, CDR3 protein. D genes are given only for firm matches. Clone sizes are given selectively: once, few, many, or a class where the clone is expanded.

v_gene: TRBV10-1; j_gene: TRBJ2-1; abundance: -; d_gene: TRBD2; CDR3nt: TGCGCCAGCAGTCAAGCGGGAGTGGTGGATGAGCAGTTCTTC; CDR3aa: CASSQAGVVDEQFF
v_gene: TRBV5-1; j_gene: TRBJ2-7; abundance: -; d_gene: -; CDR3nt: TGCGCCAGCAGCTTGGCGTCAACTGACAACCTGCAGTACTTC; CDR3aa: CASSLASTDNLQYF
v_gene: TRBV11-2; j_gene: TRBJ2-1; abundance: once; d_gene: -; CDR3nt: TGTGCCAGCAGCTTAATACGGGGAAAGGTGCAGTTCTTC; CDR3aa: CASSLIRGKVQFF
v_gene: TRBV2; j_gene: TRBJ1-5; abundance: -; d_gene: TRBD1; CDR3nt: TGTGCCAGCAGTGATATCGCGGGACAGTTAAATCAGCCCCAGCATTTT; CDR3aa: CASSDIAGQLNQPQHF
v_gene: TRBV30; j_gene: TRBJ2-1; abundance: -; d_gene: TRBD1; CDR3nt: TGTGCCTGGAGTGTACAGGGGCGGTATGAGCAGTTCTTC; CDR3aa: CAWSVQGRYEQFF
v_gene: TRBV9; j_gene: TRBJ2-3; abundance: -; d_gene: TRBD1; CDR3nt: TGTGCCAGCAGCGCCGTGGGACAGCCCACAGATACGCAGTATTTT; CDR3aa: CASSAVGQPTDTQYF
v_gene: TRBV7-2; j_gene: TRBJ2-2; abundance: -; d_gene: -; CDR3nt: TGTGCCAGCAGCTCCTCAGGGAAAGTCACCGGGGAGCTGTTTTTT; CDR3aa: CASSSSGKVTGELFF
v_gene: TRBV10-3; j_gene: TRBJ2-3; abundance: -; d_gene: -; CDR3nt: TGTGCCATCAGTGAGGTCGCAGATACGCAGTATTTT; CDR3aa: CAISEVADTQYF
v_gene: TRBV11-2; j_gene: TRBJ2-7; abundance: -; d_gene: TRBD1; CDR3nt: TGTGCCAGCAGACCAACAGGGGTCCCCTCCTACGAGCAGTACTTC; CDR3aa: CASRPTGVPSYEQYF
v_gene: TRBV6-5; j_gene: TRBJ2-5; abundance: -; d_gene: -; CDR3nt: TGTGCCAGCAGTTACGGGGCAGGCCAAGAGACCCAGTACTTC; CDR3aa: CASSYGAGQETQYF
v_gene: TRBV6-1; j_gene: TRBJ2-1; abundance: -; d_gene: -; CDR3nt: TGTGCCAGCAGTGCCGCCGTAGGAGGGTCCTACAATGAGCAGTTCTTC; CDR3aa: CASSAAVGGSYNEQFF
v_gene: TRBV19; j_gene: TRBJ2-1; abundance: once; d_gene: -; CDR3nt: TGTGCCAGTAGTCCTAGCGTAAGCTCCTACAATGAGCAGTTCTTC; CDR3aa: CASSPSVSSYNEQFF
v_gene: TRBV7-9; j_gene: TRBJ1-1; abundance: few; d_gene: TRBD1; CDR3nt: TGTGCCAGCAGCTTAGGGGACAGGGAGGCTTTCTTT; CDR3aa: CASSLGDREAFF
v_gene: TRBV6-1; j_gene: TRBJ2-5; abundance: -; d_gene: -; CDR3nt: TGTGCCAGCAACATCGTGTTTGATGTTATCGAGACCCAGTACTTC; CDR3aa: CASNIVFDVIETQYF
v_gene: TRBV9; j_gene: TRBJ2-5; abundance: -; d_gene: TRBD1; CDR3nt: TGTGCCAGCAGCACCCGGACAGGGAACCAAGAGACCCAGTACTTC; CDR3aa: CASSTRTGNQETQYF
v_gene: TRBV2; j_gene: TRBJ2-2; abundance: -; d_gene: TRBD2; CDR3nt: TGTGCCAGCAGTTTAGCGGGATGGTCCGGGGAGCTGTTTTTT; CDR3aa: CASSLAGWSGELFF
v_gene: TRBV19; j_gene: TRBJ2-3; abundance: -; d_gene: TRBD2; CDR3nt: TGTGCCAGTAGTCTAGCGGGAACTAAAGATACGCAGTATTTT; CDR3aa: CASSLAGTKDTQYF
v_gene: TRBV11-2; j_gene: TRBJ2-1; abundance: once; d_gene: TRBD2; CDR3nt: TGTGCCAGCCGAACCCAATCTAGCGGGAGGTACAATGAGCAGTTCTTC; CDR3aa: CASRTQSSGRYNEQFF
v_gene: TRBV5-6; j_gene: TRBJ1-4; abundance: -; d_gene: -; CDR3nt: TGTGCCAGCAGCTTGTCACCCCGGGATGAAAAACTGTTTTTT; CDR3aa: CASSLSPRDEKLFF
v_gene: TRBV5-1; j_gene: TRBJ2-2; abundance: -; d_gene: -; CDR3nt: TGCGCCAGCAGCTTGCCGGGCGGGGAAACCGGGGAGCTGTTTTTT; CDR3aa: CASSLPGGETGELFF
v_gene: TRBV9; j_gene: TRBJ2-3; abundance: -; d_gene: -; CDR3nt: TGTGCCAGCGGACATGGGAATACAGATACGCAGTATTTT; CDR3aa: CASGHGNTDTQYF
v_gene: TRBV6-5; j_gene: TRBJ1-5; abundance: few; d_gene: -; CDR3nt: TGTGCCAGCAAAGGGGGGGTCAATCAGCCCCAGCATTTT; CDR3aa: CASKGGVNQPQHF
v_gene: TRBV5-6; j_gene: TRBJ1-2; abundance: many; d_gene: -; CDR3nt: TGTGCCAGCAGCTTGGGGGCAGGGGTGGATGGCTACACCTTC; CDR3aa: CASSLGAGVDGYTF
v_gene: TRBV28; j_gene: TRBJ2-3; abundance: -; d_gene: -; CDR3nt: TGTGCCAGCAGTCCCTCAGGGCCGAGCACAGATACGCAGTATTTT; CDR3aa: CASSPSGPSTDTQYF
v_gene: TRBV28; j_gene: TRBJ1-1; abundance: -; d_gene: -; CDR3nt: TGTGCCAGCATTCGCGGGCAAAGGGGGTCGCAGTGGAACACTGAAGCTTTCTTT; CDR3aa: CASIRGQRGSQWNTEAFF
v_gene: TRBV28; j_gene: TRBJ2-5; abundance: -; d_gene: -; CDR3nt: TGTGCCAGCAGTCCGAACCGGGGAAGAGAGACCCAGTACTTC; CDR3aa: CASSPNRGRETQYF
v_gene: TRBV27; j_gene: TRBJ2-7; abundance: -; d_gene: -; CDR3nt: TGTGCCAGCAGTTTGGGCCTTACTGGAGAGCAGTACTTC; CDR3aa: CASSLGLTGEQYF
v_gene: TRBV19; j_gene: TRBJ2-2; abundance: -; d_gene: -; CDR3nt: TGTGCCAGTATCCCCTCAGACTCGAACACCGGGGAGCTGTTTTTT; CDR3aa: CASIPSDSNTGELFF
v_gene: TRBV6-5; j_gene: TRBJ2-7; abundance: -; d_gene: -; CDR3nt: TGTGCCAGCAGTTACGGGGCGGGGAAGGGGTCCTACGAGCAGTACTTC; CDR3aa: CASSYGAGKGSYEQYF
v_gene: TRBV2; j_gene: TRBJ1-3; abundance: -; d_gene: -; CDR3nt: TGTGCCAGCAGTGAGCTCAGGCACTCTGGAAACACCATATATTTT; CDR3aa: CASSELRHSGNTIYF
v_gene: TRBV18; j_gene: TRBJ1-2; abundance: -; d_gene: TRBD1; CDR3nt: TGTGCCAGCTCCCCTGTGGGACAGGGGAATGGCTACACCTTC; CDR3aa: CASSPVGQGNGYTF
v_gene: TRBV6-1; j_gene: TRBJ2-2; abundance: -; d_gene: TRBD1; CDR3nt: TGTGCCAGCCGGGACAGGGGGTTGATAGGGGAGCTGTTTTTT; CDR3aa: CASRDRGLIGELFF
v_gene: TRBV11-2; j_gene: TRBJ1-2; abundance: -; d_gene: TRBD1; CDR3nt: TGTGCCAGCAGCTCTCTACAGGGGGCGCTTAAGGGCTACACCTTC; CDR3aa: CASSSLQGALKGYTF
v_gene: TRBV18; j_gene: TRBJ2-1; abundance: -; d_gene: TRBD2; CDR3nt: TGTGCCAGCTCACCTTCAGCGGGAGGGTACAATGAGCAGTTCTTC; CDR3aa: CASSPSAGGYNEQFF
v_gene: TRBV5-1; j_gene: TRBJ1-2; abundance: once; d_gene: TRBD1; CDR3nt: TGCGCCAGCAGCTATACCCAGGGGGCGCGTTCGCTTGGCTACACCTTC; CDR3aa: CASSYTQGARSLGYTF
v_gene: TRBV19; j_gene: TRBJ2-7; abundance: few; d_gene: -; CDR3nt: TGTGCCAGCGGCCCCGGGTCCTACGAGCAGTACTTC; CDR3aa: CASGPGSYEQYF
v_gene: TRBV30; j_gene: TRBJ2-5; abundance: -; d_gene: -; CDR3nt: TGTGCCTGGATCGGGCCAGCGGGCCACGAGACCCAGTACTTC; CDR3aa: CAWIGPAGHETQYF
v_gene: TRBV25-1; j_gene: TRBJ2-1; abundance: -; d_gene: -; CDR3nt: TGTGCCAGCAGTGTGCCCGACGGGTCCTACAATGAGCAGTTCTTC; CDR3aa: CASSVPDGSYNEQFF
v_gene: TRBV5-6; j_gene: TRBJ2-3; abundance: -; d_gene: TRBD1; CDR3nt: TGTGCCAGCAGCTCCCTGGGCAGGGGGCATGCAGATACGCAGTATTTT; CDR3aa: CASSSLGRGHADTQYF
v_gene: TRBV28; j_gene: TRBJ2-1; abundance: -; d_gene: TRBD2; CDR3nt: TGTGCCAGTTTGGGACTAGCGGGAGTAAGTGAGCAGTTCTTC; CDR3aa: CASLGLAGVSEQFF
v_gene: TRBV9; j_gene: TRBJ2-4; abundance: -; d_gene: -; CDR3nt: TGTGCCAGCAGCCTATGGGACAAGGAGAACATTCAGTACTTC; CDR3aa: CASSLWDKENIQYF
v_gene: TRBV4-1; j_gene: TRBJ2-7; abundance: -; d_gene: -; CDR3nt: TGCGCCAGCAGCCAAGCGGCAGGATCCTACGAGCAGTACTTC; CDR3aa: CASSQAAGSYEQYF
v_gene: TRBV4-1; j_gene: TRBJ2-5; abundance: -; d_gene: TRBD2; CDR3nt: TGCGCCAGCAGCCAAGATATCCGGGGGGGATTCTCAAAGACCCAGTACTTC; CDR3aa: CASSQDIRGGFSKTQYF
v_gene: TRBV4-1; j_gene: TRBJ1-1; abundance: -; d_gene: -; CDR3nt: TGCGCCAGCAGCCAAGGGCGTGGGCAGGGGACGTTTGAGGGCACTGAAGCTTTCTTT; CDR3aa: CASSQGRGQGTFEGTEAFF